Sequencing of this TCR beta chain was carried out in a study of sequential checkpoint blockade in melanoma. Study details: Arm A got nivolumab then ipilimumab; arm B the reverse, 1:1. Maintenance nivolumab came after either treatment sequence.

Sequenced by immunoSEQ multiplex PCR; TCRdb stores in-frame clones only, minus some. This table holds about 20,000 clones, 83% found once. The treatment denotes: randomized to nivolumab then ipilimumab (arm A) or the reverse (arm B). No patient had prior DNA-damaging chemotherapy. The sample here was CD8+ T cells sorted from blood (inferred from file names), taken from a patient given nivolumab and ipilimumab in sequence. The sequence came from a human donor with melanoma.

CDR3: CASSNPGAYEQYF. CDR3 nucleotide sequence: TGTGCCAGCAGCAATCCAGGGGCCTACGAGCAGTACTTC. This rearrangement joins TRBV13 to TRBJ2-5, with D tentatively TRBD1 (6 bases). Judging by the DNA end, TRBJ2-7 fits better; the J call may be wrong. Per germline, CDR1 PRHDT and CDR2 FYEKMQ (reference sequence). CDR3 length: 13 residues.